This TCR beta chain was sequenced during a study of OX40 agonist ivuxolimab in advanced cancers. With regard to the full study: Ivuxolimab, which targeted the costimulatory receptor OX40 (CD134), was an agonistic, fully human IgG2 monoclonal antibody. Intravenous ivuxolimab was administered to patients every 2 weeks at six dose levels: 0.01, 0.1, 0.3, 1.5, 3 and 10 mg/kg. Of the 50 to 55 patients in dose escalation, about 19 had hepatocellular carcinoma, some 15 had melanoma, 9 had renal cell carcinoma and 9 had head and neck cancer. The dose-escalation cohort was around 84% male with a mean age of around 64 years, ranging from roughly 23 to 79. Patients were allowed to have had prior anti-PD-1, anti-PD-L1 or anti-CTLA-4 therapy, and 40% of the dose-escalation patients had previously received checkpoint inhibitors. Partial responses were achieved by three dose-escalation patients, of whom one had hepatocellular carcinoma and two had cutaneous melanoma. Peripheral TCRbeta sequencing aimed to test whether ivuxolimab altered TCR sequence diversity and caused clonal T-cell expansion. The paper describes the monotherapy dose-escalation part (N of about 47 patients) of the phase I trial of ivuxolimab. Study-wide conclusions, independent of this receptor: Low levels of normalized T-cell clonal expansion were also seen in some patients who did not respond. After ivuxolimab, CD8+ T cells had more expanded clones than CD4+ T cells on average. In the 0.1-3.0 mg/kg groups, partial responders had among the lowest normalized peripheral clonal expansion, particularly in CD8+ T cells. At doses of 0.1 to 3.0 mg/kg, clonal expansion of both CD4+ and CD8+ blood T cells was observed from baseline to week 6. The antigen specificity of the peripheral T cells that underwent clonal expansion was not determined.

Patients with a history of autoimmune disease or receiving systemic immunosuppression were excluded from the trial. Peripheral blood for TCR sequencing was collected from all dose cohorts at baseline, on cycle 4 day 1, and on cycle 7 day 1. Samples came from an open-label, multicenter, first-in-human phase I dose-escalation trial of ivuxolimab. Adults with locally advanced or metastatic head and neck squamous cell, hepatocellular, melanoma or renal cell carcinoma were enrolled in the trial. Before TCR sequencing, CD4+ T cells and CD8+ T cells from peripheral blood were sorted into separate populations. To sequence the TCRbeta CDR3 region, genomic DNA was isolated from the sorted cells. The immunoSEQ Assay was used to sequence the TCRbeta CDR3 regions. TCRdb re-hosts the immuneACCESS table, in-frame sequences only. Its copies lack some clones; in the studies checked, an unresolved V gene accounts for under half of them, and the cause for the rest is not known. In all, the sample holds under 50,000 clones, and about 80% of those were seen once. 6.5% to 9.5% of the sample is in the top ten clones.

This clone was seen only a few times. Its recognized antigen is unknown. One base away there is no much larger clone; base qualities are not given. Material: CD4+ or CD8+ T cells sorted from blood, obtained in a trial of the OX40 agonist ivuxolimab. The receptor was isolated from an adult with an advanced solid tumor such as melanoma, head and neck, liver or kidney cancer.

The CDR3 corresponds to CASSPRGGGWYEQYF. The bases read TGTGCCAGCAGCCCCCGGGGGGGTGGGTGGTACGAGCAGTACTTC. The chain is assembled from TRBV27 and TRBJ2-7; TRBD2 agrees with 8 junctional bases. The CDR3 contains 15 residues, cysteine and phenylalanine counted. Only CDR3 DNA remains: 45 bases, in frame from the first base. As encoded in the germline V gene (reference sequence), CDR1 is MNHEY while CDR2 is SMNVEV. Ends trimmed: V by 6 bases, J by 4 bases; bases unmatched to a gene: 11.